The 28 T cell receptor beta chains given below trace back to one sample, sequenced in a study of shared clonotypes between healthy human individuals. CD8 cells classed as naive were CD45RO-negative and positively selected for CCR7, excluding terminally differentiated effector memory CD45RA+ cells. Here immunoSEQ multiplex PCR was the method, and the copy in TCRdb shows in-frame clones only, minus some. This sample has a few million clones, with 93% found just once. The sequencing input was naive CD8+ T cells from PBMCs. All receptors come from a man between 18 and 29 years old in good health. Some clones in this sample may be carry-over from other donors' samples.

The chain joins TRBV28 to TRBJ1-5; possible D gene TRBD1, 6 bases. Germline CDR1 is MDHEN and CDR2 is SYDVKM. This CDR3 comprises 15 residues. V was cut by 5 bases and J by 1 base, with 12 bases left in between. The CDR3 region is CASSPGTTSNQPQHF. The CDR3 coding sequence is TGTGCCAGCAGTCCCGGGACAACCAGCAATCAGCCCCAGCATTTT. Supplemented by reference TRBV28 and TRBJ1-5, the full variable domain reads DVKVTQSSRYLVKRTGEKVFLECVQDMDHENMFWYRQDPGLGLRLIYFSYDVKMKEKGDIPEGYSVSREKKERFSLILESASTNQTSMYLCASSPGTTSNQPQHFGDGTRLSIL.

This rearrangement joins TRBV5-6 to TRBJ2-3; D is uncertain. Germline values: CDR1 SGHDT, CDR2 YYEEEE. The V and J ends lost 4 bases and 4 bases respectively, with 4 bases between them. The CDR3 runs 11 residues. The CDR3, as DNA: TGTGCCAGCAGCACGTCAGATACGCAGTATTTT. Translation gives CASSTSDTQYF.

This chain uses TRBV5-5 with TRBJ2-7; D perhaps matches TRBD1 (5 bases). Germline loops: CDR1 SGHKS, CDR2 YYEKEE (reference sequence). The CDR3 spans 14 residues. Trimming removed 6 bases from V and 3 bases from J, with 16 bases in between. Here the CDR3 reads CASKQGETGYEQYF. The CDR3 DNA reads TGTGCCAGCAAACAAGGGGAAACAGGCTACGAGCAGTACTTC.

CDR3 DNA sequence: TGTGCCATCAGTGAGCCCTTAGGGCCTAGGGGTGAGCAGTTCTTC. Encoded protein: CAISEPLGPRGEQFF. The chain recombines TRBV10-3 with TRBJ2-1; a possible D gene is TRBD1 (5 bases). V lost 2 bases, J lost 9 bases, and 17 bases lay in between. There are 15 residues in the CDR3. Germline V gene data show CDR1 as ENHRY and CDR2 as SYGVKD.

The chain has TRBV7-9 and TRBJ1-4; D ambiguous. Trimming shortened V by 2 bases and J by 4 bases, and 11 bases separated the two germline ends. CDR1 is SEHNR, CDR2 FQNEAQ, per germline (reference sequence). The CDR3 length is 15 residues. The CDR3 DNA sequence: TGTGCCAGCAGCTTAACGGTTACCGGTAATGAAAAACTGTTTTTT. Its translation is CASSLTVTGNEKLFF.

The J gene is TRBJ2-7, the V gene TRBV11-1; D is uncertain. Germline V CDR1 and CDR2: SGHAT, FQDESV (reference sequence). The V and J ends lost 4 bases and 3 bases respectively, with 10 bases between them. The CDR3 sequence is 13 residues long. The CDR3 DNA reads as TGTGCCAGCAGCTGGCCGGAAGACTACGAGCAGTACTTC. Its protein product is CASSWPEDYEQYF. Filled out from reference TRBV11-1 and TRBJ2-7, the complete variable domain reads EAEVAQSPRYKITEKSQAVAFWCDPISGHATLYWYRQILGQGPELLVQFQDESVVDDSQLPKDRFSAERLKGVDSTLKIQPAELGDSAMYLCASSWPEDYEQYFGPGTRLTVT.

The genes are TRBV7-9 and TRBJ1-2; 7 positions agree with TRBD1. V lost 5 bases to trimming and J lost 5 bases; unmatched junction nucleotides: 11. This CDR3 has 15 residues. The germline gives CDR1 SEHNR, CDR2 FQNEAQ (reference sequence). The CDR3 is CASSPPVVTGYGYTF. As DNA, the CDR3 is TGTGCCAGCAGCCCCCCCGTGGTGACAGGGTATGGCTACACCTTC.

This chain connects TRBV30 to TRBJ2-5; D tentatively reads TRBD1 or TRBD2 (5 bases each). The DNA matches TRBJ2-7 better at its end, which makes the J call doubtful. The CDR3 length is 14 residues. CDR1 GTSNPN and CDR2 SVGIG come from the germline V gene (reference sequence). The CDR3 region is CAWSPGTETYEQYF. CDR3 DNA: TGTGCCTGGAGTCCCGGGACGGAGACCTACGAGCAGTACTTC.

The chain uses TRBV6-4 and TRBJ1-5; D gene uncertain. V lost 7 bases and J 3 bases, leaving 16 bases between the germline ends. CDR3 length: 15 residues. From germline, CDR1 is MRHNA and CDR2 SNTAGT. The CDR3 DNA is TGTGCCAGCAAAGTGTCCAGAAGGAACAATCAGCCCCAGCATTTT. Its translation: CASKVSRRNNQPQHF.

This clone was seen more than once but under ten times. CDR3 in DNA: TGTGCCAGCAGTTACCGAATAGGGGAAAAACTGTTTTTT. Translating it yields CASSYRIGEKLFF. The V gene is TRBV6-5, the J gene TRBJ1-4, with D hard to call. The length of the CDR3 is 13 residues. Trimming shortened V by 2 bases and J by 8 bases, and 9 bases separated the two germline ends. The germline V gene encodes CDR1 MNHEY and CDR2 SVGAGI.

The chain is built from TRBV7-9 and TRBJ2-4; TRBD2 is a possible D gene (5 bases). V shed 5 bases and J shed 6 bases, with 14 bases lying between them. The CDR3 totals 14 residues. The germline V gene encodes CDR1 SEHNR and CDR2 FQNEAQ (reference sequence). CDR3 bases: TGTGCCAGCAGCCCAGTGGATGGGAGAAACATTCAGTACTTC. This gives the protein CASSPVDGRNIQYF.

Concerning this clone itself: The junction departs from the called germline gene at one end, perhaps through a read error. This chain joins TRBV5-4 and TRBJ2-4; either TRBD1 or TRBD2 may supply D (5 bases each). Germline CDR1 and CDR2: SGHNT and YYREEE (reference sequence). The CDR3 has 15 residues. The CDR3 loop reads CASSLAGTAKSIQYF. In DNA, the CDR3 is TGTGCCAGCAGCTTGGCCGGGACCGCCAAAAGCATTCAGTACTTC.

The J gene is TRBJ2-1, the V gene TRBV5-6; no clear D gene. V dropped 0 bases and J dropped 0 bases, with 10 bases sitting between them. The germline V gene encodes CDR1 SGHDT and CDR2 YYEEEE. The CDR3 has 16 amino acids. In nucleotides, the CDR3 is TGTGCCAGCAGCTTGGGACTTGCCACCTCCTACAATGAGCAGTTCTTC. Translating gives CASSLGLATSYNEQFF. Complete variable domain (other parts from reference TRBV5-6 and TRBJ2-1): DAGVTQSPTHLIKTRGQQVTLRCSPKSGHDTVSWYQQALGQGPQFIFQYYEEEERQRGNFPDRFSGHQFPNYSSELNVNALLLGDSALYLCASSLGLATSYNEQFFGPGTRLTVL.

Notes on this clone: The sample contains more than one DNA sequence encoding this CDR3. The V gene is TRBV5-1, the J gene TRBJ2-7, with D tentatively TRBD2 (6 bases). Germline V gene data show CDR1 as SGHRS and CDR2 as YFSETQ. The CDR3 length is 13 residues. Trimming removed 4 bases at V and 2 bases at J, with 10 bases between. The DNA of the CDR3 is TGCGCCAGCAGCCCAGGGAGGACCTACGAGCAGTACTTC. The encoded protein is CASSPGRTYEQYF.

The rearrangement uses TRBV27 and TRBJ2-7; 7 bases are a match to TRBD2. Germline trimming cut 7 bases from V and 3 bases from J; bases unmatched to any gene: 21. Germline loops: CDR1 MNHEY, CDR2 SMNVEV (reference sequence). The CDR3 is 18 residues long. The CDR3 region has the DNA TGTGCCAGCACCCTGAGGGCGGGAGAAGGTTACTTTCTCTACGAGCAGTACTTC. Translation: CASTLRAGEGYFLYEQYF.

V gene TRBV9 combines with J gene TRBJ2-1, with D maybe TRBD1 (6 bases). V was pared by 1 base and J by 7 bases, with 15 bases between. The germline CDR1 and CDR2 sequences are SGDLS and YYNGEE. The CDR3 length is 15 residues. CDR3 loop: CASSVSGRGKNEQFF. In DNA, the CDR3 is TGTGCCAGCAGCGTATCCGGTAGGGGGAAGAATGAGCAGTTCTTC. Variable domain in full (rest from reference TRBV9 and TRBJ2-1): DSGVTQTPKHLITATGQRVTLRCSPRSGDLSVYWYQQSLDQGLQFLIQYYNGEERAKGNILERFSAQQFPDLHSELNLSSLELGDSALYFCASSVSGRGKNEQFFGPGTRLTVL.

The gene calls are TRBV5-4 and TRBJ2-6; TRBD2 might be the D (5 bases). Germline CDR1 reads SGHNT; CDR2 reads YYREEE (reference sequence). V lost 1 base to trimming and J lost 3 bases, with 11 bases between them. There are 16 residues in the CDR3. CDR3 residues: CASSLLPGNGANVLTF. The CDR3 region has the DNA TGTGCCAGCAGCTTGCTTCCGGGGAATGGGGCCAACGTCCTGACTTTC.

This clone has only one observation. The sample carries other DNA sequences with the same CDR3. The chain employs TRBV27 and TRBJ2-7; D not resolved. The germline V and J ends were trimmed by 4 bases and 1 base, with 8 bases remaining between them. Germline V CDR1 and CDR2: MNHEY, SMNVEV (reference sequence). This CDR3 has 13 residues. The CDR3 is CASSYSASYEQYF. The CDR3 nucleotides read TGTGCCAGCAGTTATAGTGCGTCCTACGAGCAGTACTTC.

The chain employs TRBV18 and TRBJ1-5; D may be TRBD1 (6 bases). Between the trimmed V and J ends, which lost 6 bases and 0 bases, there was a span of 15 bases. Germline CDR1 and CDR2: KGHSH and LQKENI. CDR3 length equals 16 residues. The CDR3 DNA sequence: TGTGCCAGCTCTCTCGAGGGGGGATATAGCAATCAGCCCCAGCATTTT. Its protein is CASSLEGGYSNQPQHF.

The rearrangement joins TRBV6-5 to TRBJ2-1, with no clear D. Germline lookup yields CDR1 MNHEY and CDR2 SVGAGI. The CDR3 loop spans 12 amino acids. Trimming shortened V by 6 bases and J by 6 bases, and 9 bases separated the two germline ends. This CDR3 reads CASSNWVNEQFF. Here the CDR3 DNA reads TGTGCCAGCAGCAATTGGGTCAATGAGCAGTTCTTC.

J is TRBJ1-4 and V is TRBV4-1, with D tentatively TRBD1 (5 bases). Trimming pared 1 base from V and 3 bases from J, leaving 9 bases between. Germline CDR1 reads MGHRA; CDR2 reads YSYEKL. The CDR3 sequence is 15 residues long. CDR3 DNA sequence: TGCGCCAGCAGCCAAGTTGGGGGTTCTAATGAAAAACTGTTTTTT. It is translated as CASSQVGGSNEKLFF.

A word on this clone: Other DNA sequences in this specimen translate into the identical CDR3. This chain uses TRBV27 with TRBJ2-3, with D unresolved. The length of the CDR3 is 12 residues. V was trimmed by 6 bases and J by 4 bases, leaving 8 bases between them. Germline V lookup: CDR1 MNHEY, CDR2 SMNVEV (reference sequence). The CDR3 here is CASSFSADTQYF. CDR3 nucleotide sequence: TGTGCCAGCAGCTTTTCGGCAGATACGCAGTATTTT.

The CDR3 DNA sequence: TGTGCCAGCAGCTTGTCCAGGGGGCCCACCGGGGAGCTGTTTTTT. Protein: CASSLSRGPTGELFF. The chain joins TRBV11-3 to TRBJ2-2, with 8 bases fitting TRBD1. This CDR3 is built from 15 residues. Germline CDR1 SGHNT, CDR2 YENEEA. Unmatched junction bases numbered 4, after V lost 3 bases and J lost 4 bases.

The rearrangement uses TRBV28 and TRBJ2-5; D is unresolved. Germline values: CDR1 MDHEN, CDR2 SYDVKM. This CDR3 region has 14 residues. The V gene lost 3 bases and the J gene lost 1 base, with 9 bases spanning the gap. The CDR3 DNA reads TGTGCCAGCAGTTTTCTAGTTTCCCAAGAGACCCAGTACTTC. Its translation is CASSFLVSQETQYF.

The CDR3 spells CATPGLAGLVNYNEQFF. The CDR3 coding sequence is TGTGCAACCCCGGGACTAGCGGGCCTGGTGAACTACAATGAGCAGTTCTTC. This chain links TRBV21-1 with TRBJ2-1; TRBD2, the table's D call, lacks a check against the DNA. TRBV21-1 is a recognized pseudogene. The CDR3 loop spans 17 amino acids.

The genes are TRBV7-9 and TRBJ1-5; weak D call: TRBD1 (6 bases). The CDR3 length is 15 residues. The germline CDR1 and CDR2 sequences are SEHNR and FQNEAQ (reference sequence). Deletions cut 4 bases from V and 7 bases from J, with 17 bases between. CDR3 in DNA: TGTGCCAGCAGCTCGGGGGGGCAGGTCTCCCAGCCCCAGCATTTT. It codes for CASSSGGQVSQPQHF.

As regards this clone: The sample contains more than one DNA sequence encoding this CDR3. The V call is TRBV2, the J call TRBJ2-5, with 12 bases identical to TRBD2. Trimming at V came to 2 bases and at J to 3 bases, leaving 4 bases not matched to a gene. The CDR3 is 16 residues long. The germline gives CDR1 SNHLY, CDR2 FYNNEI. CDR3 amino acids: CASSELRLAGEETQYF. As DNA, the CDR3 is TGTGCCAGCAGTGAATTGAGACTAGCGGGAGAAGAGACCCAGTACTTC.

The chain recombines TRBV6-4 with TRBJ1-5; 8 bases line up with TRBD1. V was pared by 5 bases and J by 0 bases, with 6 bases of the junction left unmatched. This CDR3 region has 16 residues. Germline CDR1 MRHNA, CDR2 SNTAGT. Here the CDR3 reads CASSSDRGDSNQPQHF. DNA of the CDR3: TGTGCCAGCAGTTCCGACAGGGGAGATAGCAATCAGCCCCAGCATTTT.